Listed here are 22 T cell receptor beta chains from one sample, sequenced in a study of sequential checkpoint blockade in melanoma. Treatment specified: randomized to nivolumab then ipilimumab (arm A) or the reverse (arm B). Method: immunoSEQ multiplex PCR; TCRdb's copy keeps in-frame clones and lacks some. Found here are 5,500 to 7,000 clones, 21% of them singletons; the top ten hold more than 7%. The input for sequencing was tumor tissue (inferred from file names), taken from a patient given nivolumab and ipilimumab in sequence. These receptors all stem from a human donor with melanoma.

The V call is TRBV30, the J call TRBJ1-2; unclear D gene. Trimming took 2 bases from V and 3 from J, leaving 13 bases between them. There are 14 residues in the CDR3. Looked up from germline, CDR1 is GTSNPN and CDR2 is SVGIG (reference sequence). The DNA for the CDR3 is TGTGCCTGGAGTTACGTTACTGTGGACTATGGCTACACCTTC. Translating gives CAWSYVTVDYGYTF.

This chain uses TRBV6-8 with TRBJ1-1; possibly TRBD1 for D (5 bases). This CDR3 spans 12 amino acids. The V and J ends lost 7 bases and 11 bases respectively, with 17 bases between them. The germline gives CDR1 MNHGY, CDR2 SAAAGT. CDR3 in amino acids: CASNRLGLGAFF. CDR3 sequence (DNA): TGTGCCAGCAATCGTTTGGGGCTCGGCGCTTTCTTT.

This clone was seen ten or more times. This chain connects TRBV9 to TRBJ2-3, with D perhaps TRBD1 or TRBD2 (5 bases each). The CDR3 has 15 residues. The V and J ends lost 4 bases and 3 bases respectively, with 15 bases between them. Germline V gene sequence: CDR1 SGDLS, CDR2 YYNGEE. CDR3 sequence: CASSSSQGVTDTQYF. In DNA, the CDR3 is TGTGCCAGCAGCTCCTCCCAGGGAGTTACAGATACGCAGTATTTT.

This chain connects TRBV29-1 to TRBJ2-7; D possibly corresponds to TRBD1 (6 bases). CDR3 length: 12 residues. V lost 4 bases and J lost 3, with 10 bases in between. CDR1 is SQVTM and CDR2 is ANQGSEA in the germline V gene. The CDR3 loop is CSVGQGFYEQYF. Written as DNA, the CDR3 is TGCAGCGTTGGTCAGGGGTTCTACGAGCAGTACTTC.

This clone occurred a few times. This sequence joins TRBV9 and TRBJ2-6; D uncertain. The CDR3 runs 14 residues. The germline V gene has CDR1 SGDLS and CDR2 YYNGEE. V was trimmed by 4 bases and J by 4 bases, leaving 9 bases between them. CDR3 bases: TGTGCCAGCAGCCCCCTTCGCGGGGCCAACGTCCTGACTTTC. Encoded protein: CASSPLRGANVLTF.

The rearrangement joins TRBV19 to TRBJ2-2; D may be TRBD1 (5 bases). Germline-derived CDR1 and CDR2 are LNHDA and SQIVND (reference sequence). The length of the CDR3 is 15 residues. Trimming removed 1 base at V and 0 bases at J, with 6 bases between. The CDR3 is CASSIGTPNTGELFF. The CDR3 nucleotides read TGTGCCAGTAGTATAGGGACACCGAACACCGGGGAGCTGTTTTTT. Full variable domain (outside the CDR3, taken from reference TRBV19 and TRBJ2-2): DGGITQSPKYLFRKEGQNVTLSCEQNLNHDAMYWYRQDPGQGLRLIYYSQIVNDFQKGDIAEGYSVSREKKESFPLTVTSAQKNPTAFYLCASSIGTPNTGELFFGEGSRLTVL.

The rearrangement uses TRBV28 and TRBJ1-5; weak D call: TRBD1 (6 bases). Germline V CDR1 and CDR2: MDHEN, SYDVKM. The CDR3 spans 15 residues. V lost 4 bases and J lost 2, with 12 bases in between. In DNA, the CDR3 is TGTGCCAGCAGTTACGCGGGGGCGCGCAATCAGCCCCAGCATTTT. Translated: CASSYAGARNQPQHF.

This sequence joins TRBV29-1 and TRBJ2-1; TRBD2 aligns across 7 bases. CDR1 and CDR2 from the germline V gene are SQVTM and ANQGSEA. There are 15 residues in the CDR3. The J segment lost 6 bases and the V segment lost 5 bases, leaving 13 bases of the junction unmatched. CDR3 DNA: TGCAGCGTTCCAACTACGCGGGAGAGTATCAATGAGCAGTTCTTC. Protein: CSVPTTRESINEQFF.

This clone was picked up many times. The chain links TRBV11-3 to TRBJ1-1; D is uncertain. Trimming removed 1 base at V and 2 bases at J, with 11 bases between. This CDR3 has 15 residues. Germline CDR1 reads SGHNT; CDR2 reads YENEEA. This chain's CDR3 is CASSLVDLGNTEAFF. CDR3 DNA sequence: TGTGCCAGCAGCTTAGTCGATCTGGGTAACACTGAAGCTTTCTTT.

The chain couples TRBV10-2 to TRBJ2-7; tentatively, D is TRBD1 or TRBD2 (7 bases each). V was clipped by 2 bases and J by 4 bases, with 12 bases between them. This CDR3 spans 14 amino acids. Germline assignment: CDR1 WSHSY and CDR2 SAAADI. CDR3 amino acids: CASSEGRGGYEQYF. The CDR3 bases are TGCGCCAGCAGTGAGGGCAGGGGGGGATACGAGCAGTACTTC.

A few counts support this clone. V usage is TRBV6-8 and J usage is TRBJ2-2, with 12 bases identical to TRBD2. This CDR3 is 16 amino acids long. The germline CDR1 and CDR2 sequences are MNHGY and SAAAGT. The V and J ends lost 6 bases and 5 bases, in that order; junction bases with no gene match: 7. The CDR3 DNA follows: TGTGCCAGCAGCATCCTAGCGGGAGGGCATACCGGGGAGCTGTTTTTT. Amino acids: CASSILAGGHTGELFF.

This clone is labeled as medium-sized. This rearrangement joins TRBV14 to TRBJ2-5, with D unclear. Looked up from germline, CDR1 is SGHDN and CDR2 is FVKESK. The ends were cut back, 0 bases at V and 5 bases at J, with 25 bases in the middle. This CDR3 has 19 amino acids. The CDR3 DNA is TGTGCCAGCAGCCAAGATAGTTTTCGTTGGGTAAGAGGCGCGGAGACCCAGTACTTC. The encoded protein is CASSQDSFRWVRGAETQYF.

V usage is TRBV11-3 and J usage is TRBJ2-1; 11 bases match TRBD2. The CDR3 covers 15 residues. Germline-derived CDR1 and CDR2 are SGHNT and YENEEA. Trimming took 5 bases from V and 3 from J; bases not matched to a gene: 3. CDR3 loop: CASSVGLAGYNEQFF. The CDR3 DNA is TGTGCCAGCAGCGTCGGACTAGCGGGCTACAATGAGCAGTTCTTC.

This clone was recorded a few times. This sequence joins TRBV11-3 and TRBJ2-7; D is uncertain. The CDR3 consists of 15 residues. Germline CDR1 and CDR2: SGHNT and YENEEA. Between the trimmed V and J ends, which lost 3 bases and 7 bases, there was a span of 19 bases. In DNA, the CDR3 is TGTGCCAGCAGCTTTATGGTCCACGGAGACGGGGAGCAGTACTTC. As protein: CASSFMVHGDGEQYF.

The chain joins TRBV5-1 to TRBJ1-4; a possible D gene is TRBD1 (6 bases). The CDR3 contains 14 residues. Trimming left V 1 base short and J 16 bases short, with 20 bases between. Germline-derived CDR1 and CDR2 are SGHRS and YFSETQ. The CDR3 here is CASSLTYTGTPWFF. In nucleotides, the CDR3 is TGCGCCAGCAGCTTGACTTACACAGGGACCCCCTGGTTTTTT.

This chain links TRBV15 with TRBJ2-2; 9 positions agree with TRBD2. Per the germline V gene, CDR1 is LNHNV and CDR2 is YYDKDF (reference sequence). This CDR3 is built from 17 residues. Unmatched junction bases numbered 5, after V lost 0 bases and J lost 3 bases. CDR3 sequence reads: CATSRDVSGRHTGELFF. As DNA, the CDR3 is TGTGCCACCAGCAGAGATGTCAGCGGGAGGCACACCGGGGAGCTGTTTTTT.

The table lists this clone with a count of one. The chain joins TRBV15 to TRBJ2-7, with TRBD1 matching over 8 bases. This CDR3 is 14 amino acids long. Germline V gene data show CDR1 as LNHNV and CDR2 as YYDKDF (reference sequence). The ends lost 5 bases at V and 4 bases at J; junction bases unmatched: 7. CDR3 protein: CATSPGTGKYEQYF. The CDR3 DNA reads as TGTGCCACCAGCCCCGGGACAGGAAAGTACGAGCAGTACTTC. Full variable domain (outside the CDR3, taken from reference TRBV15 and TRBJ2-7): DAMVIQNPRYQVTQFGKPVTLSCSQTLNHNVMYWYQQKSSQAPKLLFHYYDKDFNNEADTPDNFQSRRPNTSFCFLDIRSPGLGDTAMYLCATSPGTGKYEQYFGPGTRLTVT.

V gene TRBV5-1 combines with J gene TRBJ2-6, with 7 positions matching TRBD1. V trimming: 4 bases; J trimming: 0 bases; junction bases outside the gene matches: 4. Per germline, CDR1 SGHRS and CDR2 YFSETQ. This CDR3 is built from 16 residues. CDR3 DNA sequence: TGCGCCAGCAGCCCGGGACAGTCCTCTGGGGCCAACGTCCTGACTTTC. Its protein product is CASSPGQSSGANVLTF. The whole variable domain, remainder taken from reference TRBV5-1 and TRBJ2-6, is KAGVTQTPRYLIKTRGQQVTLSCSPISGHRSVSWYQQTPGQGLQFLFEYFSETQRNKGNFPGRFSGRQFSNSRSEMNVSTLELGDSALYLCASSPGQSSGANVLTFGAGSRLTVL.

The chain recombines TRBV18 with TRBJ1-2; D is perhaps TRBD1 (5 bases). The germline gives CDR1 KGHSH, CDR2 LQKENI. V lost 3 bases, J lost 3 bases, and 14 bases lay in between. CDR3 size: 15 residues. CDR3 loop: CASSPTRDAYYGYTF. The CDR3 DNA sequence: TGTGCCAGCTCACCTACCCGGGACGCATACTATGGCTACACCTTC.

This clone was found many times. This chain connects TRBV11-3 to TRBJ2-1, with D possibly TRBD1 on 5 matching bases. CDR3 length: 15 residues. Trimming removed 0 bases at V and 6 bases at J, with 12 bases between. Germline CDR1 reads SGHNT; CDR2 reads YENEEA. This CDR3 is CASSLDRAPSNEQFF. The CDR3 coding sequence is TGTGCCAGCAGCTTAGACAGGGCACCTTCCAATGAGCAGTTCTTC. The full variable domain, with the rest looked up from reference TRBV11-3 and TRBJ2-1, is EAGVVQSPRYKIIEKKQPVAFWCNPISGHNTLYWYLQNLGQGPELLIRYENEEAVDDSQLPKDRFSAERLKGVDSTLKIQPAELGDSAVYLCASSLDRAPSNEQFFGPGTRLTVL.

The CDR3 nucleotides read TGTGCCAGCTCACTGGGACTAGCGGGGACCACAGATACGCAGTATTTT. It specifies CASSLGLAGTTDTQYF. The chain recombines TRBV18 with TRBJ2-3; 13 bases match TRBD2. Per germline, CDR1 KGHSH and CDR2 LQKENI. The CDR3 extends over 16 amino acids. The V and J ends lost 4 bases and 2 bases, in that order; junction bases with no gene match: 3.

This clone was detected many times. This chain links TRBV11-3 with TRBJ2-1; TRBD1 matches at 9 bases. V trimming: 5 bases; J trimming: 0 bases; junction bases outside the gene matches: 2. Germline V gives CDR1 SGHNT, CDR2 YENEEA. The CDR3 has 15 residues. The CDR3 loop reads CASSGGQGSYNEQFF. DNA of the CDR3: TGTGCCAGCAGCGGGGGACAGGGCTCCTACAATGAGCAGTTCTTC.